The T cell receptor (beta chain) described here comes from a study of blood T cells in healthy people across ages. Study findings and constraints: Aged donors had fewer naive CD4+ cells and lower diversity than long-lived donors. Strongly correlated with naive T cell percentage was TCR beta diversity.

With each sample, at least 6 micrograms of total RNA were extracted. The authors ran a second PCR of about 6 to 12 cycles using a sample-barcoded 5' primer and a J-beta primer mix. Carrying 12 random nucleotides, a template-switch adaptor labeled each individual cDNA molecule. TCRdb recomputed calls from the 5' RACE reads with MiXCR, one row per CDR3 protein. The sample yields about 680,000 distinct CDR3 sequences, more than 40% seen once. Turning to this clonotype: Its target is not known.

Germline loops: CDR1 SGHTA, CDR2 FQGNSA. CDR3 length: 13 amino acids. V was clipped by 8 bases and J by 2 bases, with 12 bases between them. Sequences were obtained from blood. The chain combines TRBV7-2 with TRBJ1-2; D is perhaps TRBD1 (5 bases). The TCR was taken from a woman aged 55-70 years in good health. The CDR3 here is CASAMGRNYGYTF. The CDR3 DNA reads as TGTGCCAGCGCTATGGGACGGAACTATGGCTACACCTTC.